This T cell receptor beta chain stems from a study of cytomegalovirus exposure and HLA in healthy donors. Overall study findings and caveats: The availability of immune exposure information extended only to CMV serostatus.

In regard to this clone: Its specificity is not known.

Trimming shortened V by 2 bases and J by 0 bases, and 9 bases separated the two germline ends. The length of the CDR3 is 14 residues. The germline CDR1 and CDR2 sequences are SGHRS and YFSETQ. The PCR used 60 Vbeta and 13 Jbeta primers. Produced via immunoSEQ multiplex PCR; TCRdb's table is partial and in-frame only. Altogether 150,000 or so clones are present, 73% being singletons, with the ten largest covering 1.5% to 2%. V usage is TRBV5-1 and J usage is TRBJ2-7; a possible D gene is TRBD2 (6 bases). This clonotype originated in a woman younger than 35 in good health and CMV-seronegative. Sequencing was performed on PBMCs. The CDR3 spells CASSFGGTSYEQYF. CDR3 bases: TGCGCCAGCAGCTTTGGGGGGACCTCCTACGAGCAGTACTTC.